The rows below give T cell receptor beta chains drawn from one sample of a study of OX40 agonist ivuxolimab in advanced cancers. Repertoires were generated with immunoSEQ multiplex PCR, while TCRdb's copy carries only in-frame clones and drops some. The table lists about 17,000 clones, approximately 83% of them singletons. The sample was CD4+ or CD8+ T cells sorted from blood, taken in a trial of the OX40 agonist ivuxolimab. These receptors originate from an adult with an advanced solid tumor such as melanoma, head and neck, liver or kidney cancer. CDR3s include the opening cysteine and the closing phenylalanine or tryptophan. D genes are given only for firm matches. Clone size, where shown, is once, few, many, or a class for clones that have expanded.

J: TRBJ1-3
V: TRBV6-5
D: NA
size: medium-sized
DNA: TGTGCCAGCAGTCGTCTTGATAGCTCTGGAAACACCATATATTTT
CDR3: CASSRLDSSGNTIYF

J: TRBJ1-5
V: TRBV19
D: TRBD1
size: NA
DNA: TGTGCCAGTAGTCCACAGGGGGTAAGGGGCAATCAGCCCCAGCATTTT
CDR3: CASSPQGVRGNQPQHF

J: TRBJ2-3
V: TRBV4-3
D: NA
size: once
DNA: TGCGCCAGCAGCCAAACGACCTTTAGCACAGATACGCAGTATTTT
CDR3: CASSQTTFSTDTQYF

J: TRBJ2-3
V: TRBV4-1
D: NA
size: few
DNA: TGCGCCAGCAGCCACCGGGAAGGGACGGGGGCAGATACGCAGTATTTT
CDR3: CASSHREGTGADTQYF

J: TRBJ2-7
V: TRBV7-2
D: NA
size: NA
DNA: TGTGCCAGCAGCAGCCACAGGACCTCCTACGAGCAGTACTTC
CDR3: CASSSHRTSYEQYF

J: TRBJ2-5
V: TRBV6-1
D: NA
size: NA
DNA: TGTGCCAGCAGTGGCGGACAGTTAATAGAGACCCAGTACTTC
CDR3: CASSGGQLIETQYF

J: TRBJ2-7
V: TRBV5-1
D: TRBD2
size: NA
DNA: TGCGCCAGCAGCTTGACTAGCGGGGTCTACGAGCAGTACTTC
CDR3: CASSLTSGVYEQYF

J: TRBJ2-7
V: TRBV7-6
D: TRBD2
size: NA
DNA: TGTGCCAGCAGCTCTAATAGCGGGGGGGCCGGTCTCGAGCAGTACTTC
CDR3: CASSSNSGGAGLEQYF

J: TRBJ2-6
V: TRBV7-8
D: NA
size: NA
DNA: TGTGCCAGCAGCCAAACCGGCACTCTGACTTTC
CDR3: CASSQTGTLTF

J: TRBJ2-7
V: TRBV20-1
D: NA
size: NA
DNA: TGCAGTGCTAGGGTCTCGTACGAGCAGTACTTC
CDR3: CSARVSYEQYF

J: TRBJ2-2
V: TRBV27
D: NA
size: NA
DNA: TGTGCCAGCAGACTAGGGCGTACCAACGGGGAGCTGTTTTTT
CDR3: CASRLGRTNGELFF

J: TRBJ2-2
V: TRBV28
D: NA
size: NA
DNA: TGTGCCAGCAGAGGCACATACACCGGGGAGCTGTTTTTT
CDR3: CASRGTYTGELFF

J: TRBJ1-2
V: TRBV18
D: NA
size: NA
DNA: TGTGCCAGCTCACCACCGCCAGGGCATGGCTACACCTTC
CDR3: CASSPPPGHGYTF

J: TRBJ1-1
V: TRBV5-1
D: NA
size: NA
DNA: TGCGCCAGCAGTGGGTGGGGGGCGCGAACTGAAGGAGGTACTGAAGCTTTCTTT
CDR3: CASSGWGARTEGGTEAFF

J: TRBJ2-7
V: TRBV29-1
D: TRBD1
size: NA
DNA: TGCAGCGCCACCACAGGGGACGAGCAGTACTTC
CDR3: CSATTGDEQYF

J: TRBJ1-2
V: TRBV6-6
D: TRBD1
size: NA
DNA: TGTGCCAGCAGTTACGGGGACAGGGGCGGTGGCTACACCTTC
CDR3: CASSYGDRGGGYTF

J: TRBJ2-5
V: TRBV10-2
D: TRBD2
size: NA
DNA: TGCGCCAGCAGTGAGGAGGGACTAGCGGGGGTAGAGACCCAGTACTTC
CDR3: CASSEEGLAGVETQYF

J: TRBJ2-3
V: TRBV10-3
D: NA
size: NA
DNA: TGTGCCATCAGTGGTGGGGTAGGATCAGATACGCAGTATTTT
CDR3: CAISGGVGSDTQYF

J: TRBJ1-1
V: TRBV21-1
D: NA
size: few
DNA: TGTGCCAGCAGCTCCTATTCTCGGGGGGAGGGGGACACTGAAGCTTTCTTT
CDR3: CASSSYSRGEGDTEAFF

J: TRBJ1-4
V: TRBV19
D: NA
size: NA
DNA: TGTGCCAGTAGTTGGCAAGGGGATCGGGAAAAACTGTTTTTT
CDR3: CASSWQGDREKLFF

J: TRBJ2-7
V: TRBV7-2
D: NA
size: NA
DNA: TGTGCCAGCAGCAGCCACAGGACCTCCTACGAGCAGTACTTC
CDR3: CASSSHRTSYEQYF

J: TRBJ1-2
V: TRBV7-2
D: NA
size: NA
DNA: TGTGCCAGCAGCCCGGGGGTCACTCGTAGTCCTAACTATGGCTACACCTTC
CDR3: CASSPGVTRSPNYGYTF

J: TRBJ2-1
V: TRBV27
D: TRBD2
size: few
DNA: TGTGCCAGCAGTCAAGGGACTAGCGGGGGCCACAATGAGCAGTTCTTC
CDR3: CASSQGTSGGHNEQFF

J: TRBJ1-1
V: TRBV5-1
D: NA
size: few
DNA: TGCGCCAGCAGCTTGCTCACAGTAAACACTGAAGCTTTCTTT
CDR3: CASSLLTVNTEAFF

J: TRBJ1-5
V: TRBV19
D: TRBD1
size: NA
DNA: TGTGCCAGTAGTATAGGGGACAGTCTTACCCAGCCCCAGCATTTT
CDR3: CASSIGDSLTQPQHF

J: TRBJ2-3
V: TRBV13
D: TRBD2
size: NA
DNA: TGTGCCAGCAGCTTACTAGCGGGGGGCGGGGGTTACGCAGATACGCAGTATTTT
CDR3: CASSLLAGGGGYADTQYF

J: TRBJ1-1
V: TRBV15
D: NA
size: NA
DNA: TGTGCCCCGTACCTCAGGTTGAGCAGGAACACTGAAGCTTTCTTT
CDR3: CAPYLRLSRNTEAFF

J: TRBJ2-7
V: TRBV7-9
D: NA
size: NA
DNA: TGTGCCAGCAGCTTAGCTGGCCCAGAGGCGCCGGTTCCCCGGTACTTC
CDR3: CASSLAGPEAPVPRYF

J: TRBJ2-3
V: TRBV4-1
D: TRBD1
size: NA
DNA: TGCGCCAGCAGCCCTTCGGACAGGGACACAGATACGCAGTATTTT
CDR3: CASSPSDRDTDTQYF

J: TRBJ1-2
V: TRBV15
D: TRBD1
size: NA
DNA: TGTGCCACCAGCAACCCGGGACAGGGGGTTTATGGCTACACCTTC
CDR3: CATSNPGQGVYGYTF

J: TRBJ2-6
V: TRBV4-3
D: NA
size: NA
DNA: TGCGCCAGCAGCCAAACCCGGACAGCGGAGTTTTTGTCTGGGGCCAACGTCCTGACTTTC
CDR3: CASSQTRTAEFLSGANVLTF

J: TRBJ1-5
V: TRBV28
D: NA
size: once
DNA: TGTGCCAGCAGTTTGGGGCAGCACCATCAGCCCCAGCATTTT
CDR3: CASSLGQHHQPQHF

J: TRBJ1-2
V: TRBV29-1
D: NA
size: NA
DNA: TGCAGCACAGGGACCTACACCTTC
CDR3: CSTGTYTF

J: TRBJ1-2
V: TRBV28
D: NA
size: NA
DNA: TGTGCCACCCATCCTCGACGGGTCAACTATGGCTACACCTTC
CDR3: CATHPRRVNYGYTF

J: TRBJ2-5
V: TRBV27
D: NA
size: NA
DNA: TGTGCCAGCAGTCACAGCCTTCAAGAGACCCAGTACTTC
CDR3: CASSHSLQETQYF

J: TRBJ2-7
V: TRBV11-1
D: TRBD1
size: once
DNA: TGTGCCAGCAGACGCTCGGGGACAGGATTATACGAGCAGTACTTC
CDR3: CASRRSGTGLYEQYF

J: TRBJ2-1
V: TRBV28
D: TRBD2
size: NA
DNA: TGTGCCAGCAGCCTAAGCGGGGGGGTTAAGGAGCAGTTCTTC
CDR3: CASSLSGGVKEQFF

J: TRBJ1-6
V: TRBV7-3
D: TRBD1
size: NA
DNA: TGTGCCGGTTCTAGTGTGGGACAGGGATCTCCACGGACTTCACCCCTCCACTTT
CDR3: CAGSSVGQGSPRTSPLHF

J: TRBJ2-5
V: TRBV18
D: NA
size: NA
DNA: TGTGCCAGCTCACCACGTGGGCAAGAGACCCAGTACTTC
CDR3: CASSPRGQETQYF

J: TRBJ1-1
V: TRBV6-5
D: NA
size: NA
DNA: TGTGCCAGCAGTTACGAGGGGGAGGCTGAAGCTTTCTTT
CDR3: CASSYEGEAEAFF

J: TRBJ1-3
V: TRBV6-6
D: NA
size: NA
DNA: TGTGCCAGCAGTTATCTCGGAACCTCTGGAAACACCATATATTTT
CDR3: CASSYLGTSGNTIYF

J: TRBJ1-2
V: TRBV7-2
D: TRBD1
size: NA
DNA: TGTGCCAGCAGCTCAGGGGGACAGGGCTATGGCTACACCTTC
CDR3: CASSSGGQGYGYTF

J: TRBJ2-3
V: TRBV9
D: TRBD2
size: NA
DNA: TGTGCCAGCAGCGTAGAAGCGGGGGGAATGGATACGCAGTATTTT
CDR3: CASSVEAGGMDTQYF

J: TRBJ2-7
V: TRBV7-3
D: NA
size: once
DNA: TGTGCCAGCAGCTTACGCCCCACAGTCGGGCACGAGCAGTACTTC
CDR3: CASSLRPTVGHEQYF

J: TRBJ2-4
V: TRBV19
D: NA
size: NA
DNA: TGTGCCAGTAGTATGGGGCAGGGACTAGCCAAAAACATTCAGTACTTC
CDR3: CASSMGQGLAKNIQYF

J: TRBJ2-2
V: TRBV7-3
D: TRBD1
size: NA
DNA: TGTGCCAGCAGCCTAGGGACAGGGTCCGGGGAGCTGTTTTTT
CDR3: CASSLGTGSGELFF

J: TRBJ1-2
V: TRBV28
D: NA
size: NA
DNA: TGTGCCAGCAGTTTAATGGCGGAGTATGGCTACACCTTC
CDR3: CASSLMAEYGYTF